This note documents a single TCR beta chain sequence. Authors' data handling: Quantification of nucleated cells was approximated via reference gene primer amplification. Here immunoSEQ multiplex PCR was the method, and the copy in TCRdb shows in-frame clones only, minus some. V and J calls and clone size are given by that table; D and trimming were obtained from the DNA. The data contain approximately 67,000 clones, approximately 82% of them singletons. The sample originates from a study of blood T cell repertoires in COVID-19. At the level of the study: Collection of acute and convalescent COVID-19 samples took place in the United States, Italy and Spain.

The germline V gene has CDR1 SEHNR and CDR2 FQNEAQ (reference sequence). V was pared by 5 bases and J by 4 bases, with 6 bases of the junction left unmatched. The CDR3 extends over 14 amino acids. This clonotype originated in a man aged 55 to 70 with acute or convalescent COVID-19. V gene TRBV7-9 combines with J gene TRBJ2-7; 9 nucleotides match TRBD1. The sequenced sample was peripheral blood. The CDR3 region has the DNA TGTGCCAGCAGCAAGACAGGGGGTAATTACGAGCAGTACTTC. Protein: CASSKTGGNYEQYF.